A selection of T cell receptor beta chains follows, all from one sample in a study of blood T cell repertoires in COVID-19. TCRdb's copy holds only in-frame clones and misses some; the assay was immunoSEQ multiplex PCR. The profile shows hundreds of thousands of clones, roughly 85% of them singletons. The sequenced sample consisted of peripheral blood. The receptors come from a man in his forties or fifties with active or convalescent COVID-19. The CDR3 runs from the conserved cysteine through the conserved F or W. D genes are given only for firm matches. Size is omitted from some rows. Given values are once, few, many or a class for expanded clones.

>TRBV6-5|-|TRBJ2-1|TRBD1
CASTSGTESYNEQFF
TGTGCCAGCACTTCCGGGACAGAGTCCTACAATGAGCAGTTCTTC
>TRBV5-6|-|TRBJ2-5|TRBD1
CASSLEGASWETQYF
TGTGCCAGCAGCTTGGAGGGGGCGAGCTGGGAGACCCAGTACTTC
>TRBV29-1|few|TRBJ2-1|TRBD1
CSVRDRGSYNEQFF
TGCAGCGTTAGGGACAGGGGCTCCTACAATGAGCAGTTCTTC
>TRBV5-1|-|TRBJ2-5|-
CASSPRRDGYQETQYF
TGCGCCAGCAGCCCCCGCAGGGATGGGTACCAAGAGACCCAGTACTTC
>TRBV6-5|-|TRBJ2-1|-
CASRRASYNEQFF
TGTGCCAGCAGGCGGGCCTCCTACAATGAGCAGTTCTTC
>TRBV6-6|-|TRBJ1-2|-
CASRPSQVYGYTF
TGTGCCAGCAGACCGTCGCAGGTATATGGCTACACCTTC
>TRBV12-3/TRBV12-4|-|TRBJ1-1|-
CASSSETEAFF
TGTGCCAGCAGCTCCGAGACTGAAGCTTTCTTT
>TRBV5-4|-|TRBJ1-3|-
CASSSIGGNTIYF
TGTGCCAGCAGCTCGATCGGTGGAAACACCATATATTTT
>TRBV6-5|once|TRBJ1-4|-
CASTSLQGGLRVFF
TGTGCCAGCACTTCACTTCAAGGGGGTTTGAGGGTGTTTTTT
>TRBV7-9|-|TRBJ2-5|TRBD1
CASSGQGLQETQYF
TGTGCCAGCAGCGGACAGGGGCTACAAGAGACCCAGTACTTC
>TRBV28|-|TRBJ1-2|-
CASSLLSGNYGYTF
TGTGCCAGCAGTTTATTATCAGGGAACTATGGCTACACCTTC
>TRBV3-1/TRBV3-2|few|TRBJ2-1|-
CASSRLHEANEQFF
TGTGCCAGCAGCCGTTTGCATGAGGCAAATGAGCAGTTCTTC
>TRBV28|-|TRBJ1-1|-
CASRSPGNTEAFF
TGTGCCAGCAGGTCACCCGGGAACACTGAAGCTTTCTTT
>TRBV27|-|TRBJ2-1|TRBD2
CATRREGSYNEQFF
TGTGCCACACGGCGGGAGGGTTCCTACAATGAGCAGTTCTTC
>TRBV7-2|few|TRBJ2-3|-
CASSLYGGGEDTQYF
TGTGCCAGCAGCTTATACGGGGGTGGGGAGGATACGCAGTATTTT
>TRBV5-1|-|TRBJ1-5|-
CASSLAGGNQPQHF
TGCGCCAGCAGCTTGGCGGGGGGCAATCAGCCCCAGCATTTT
>TRBV19|-|TRBJ2-7|-
CASSIGGLEQYF
TGTGCCAGTAGTATAGGAGGGCTCGAGCAGTACTTC
>TRBV5-6|-|TRBJ1-2|-
CASSLVGTRTNYGYTF
TGTGCCAGCAGCTTGGTCGGGACACGAACCAACTATGGCTACACCTTC
>TRBV28|-|TRBJ1-1|TRBD1
CASSSGQGTTEAFF
TGTGCCAGCAGTTCGGGACAGGGTACCACTGAAGCTTTCTTT
>TRBV28|-|TRBJ2-5|TRBD2
CASSFSGGWETQYF
TGTGCCAGCAGTTTTAGCGGGGGGTGGGAGACCCAGTACTTC
>TRBV11-3|-|TRBJ2-3|TRBD1
CASSPGQVGDTQYF
TGTGCCAGCAGCCCGGGACAGGTCGGGGATACGCAGTATTTT
>TRBV12-3/TRBV12-4|-|TRBJ1-2|-
CASVKGDGYTF
TGTGCCAGCGTGAAAGGGGATGGCTACACCTTC
>TRBV2|-|TRBJ1-3|-
CASSERGFYSGNTIYF
TGTGCCAGCAGTGAACGGGGATTTTACTCTGGAAACACCATATATTTT
>TRBV19|-|TRBJ2-1|-
CASRPPEDNEQFF
TGTGCCAGCCGCCCGCCCGAGGACAATGAGCAGTTCTTC
>TRBV19|-|TRBJ1-1|TRBD1
CASSSYRGLTEAFF
TGTGCCAGTAGTAGTTACAGGGGACTCACTGAAGCTTTCTTT
>TRBV28|-|TRBJ1-2|-
CASSLMTGGRWGTF
TGTGCCAGCAGTTTGATGACAGGTGGGCGATGGGGCACCTTC
>TRBV15|-|TRBJ2-7|-
CATSRGQEPSREQYF
TGTGCCACCAGCAGAGGGCAGGAACCTTCTCGGGAGCAGTACTTC
>TRBV24-1|-|TRBJ2-3|TRBD2
CATSVGLAGAADTQYF
TGTGCCACCAGTGTGGGACTAGCGGGAGCGGCAGATACGCAGTATTTT
>TRBV12-3/TRBV12-4|-|TRBJ1-2|TRBD1
CASSGQGRYGYTF
TGTGCCAGCAGTGGACAGGGCCGGTATGGCTACACCTTC
>TRBV9|-|TRBJ2-1|-
CASSVAQGGYNEQFF
TGTGCCAGCAGCGTAGCACAGGGAGGGTACAATGAGCAGTTCTTC
>TRBV7-3|once|TRBJ2-7|TRBD2
CASSPGLAGGLYEQYF
TGTGCCAGCAGCCCCGGACTAGCGGGGGGACTCTACGAGCAGTACTTC
>TRBV28|-|TRBJ2-2|TRBD1
CASSLWGTGIPPVNTGELFF
TGTGCCAGCAGTTTATGGGGGACAGGGATACCTCCGGTGAACACCGGGGAGCTGTTTTTT
>TRBV5-4|once|TRBJ2-1|-
CASSPGRGVADRKQFF
TGTGCCAGCAGCCCGGGGAGAGGCGTAGCGGATCGAAAGCAGTTCTTC
>TRBV6-1|-|TRBJ2-2|TRBD2
CASSEAVAGGTGELFF
TGTGCCAGCAGTGAAGCTGTAGCGGGAGGGACCGGGGAGCTGTTTTTT
>TRBV6-1|-|TRBJ1-2|-
CASSEAGGYGYTF
TGTGCCAGCAGTGAAGCAGGAGGGTATGGCTACACCTTC
>TRBV4-3|-|TRBJ2-7|-
CASSQEEGREQYF
TGCGCCAGCAGCCAAGAAGAGGGGAGGGAGCAGTACTTC
>TRBV30|-|TRBJ2-5|-
CAWGQGRRETQYF
TGTGCCTGGGGTCAGGGGAGACGGGAGACCCAGTACTTC